This TCR beta chain came from a study of early T cells in non-severe SARS-CoV-2 infection. Background on the study: The chains were unpaired, and the sequenced material was bulk RNA from unsorted whole blood.

Researchers tagged individual cDNA molecules with unique molecular identifiers. TCRdb called the 5' RACE reads again in MiXCR, with one record for every CDR3 protein. Of 60,000 to 65,000 distinct CDR3 sequences listed, less than 10% are singletons. V was trimmed by 0 bases and J by 8 bases, leaving 4 bases between them. From germline, CDR1 is DFQATT and CDR2 SNEGSKA (reference sequence). CDR3 size: 11 residues. This clonotype was seen more than once but under ten times. The antigen remains undetermined. Broader study findings: Matching with VDJdb favored anti-spike CD8 responses (missing private and CD4 specificities).

V gene TRBV20-1 combines with J gene TRBJ1-4; D remains unclear. Material for sequencing was whole blood. The source is an adult who was a healthcare worker with PCR-confirmed SARS-CoV-2 infection or an uninfected control (not recorded which). The CDR3: CSARDPEKLFF. The CDR3 bases are TGCAGTGCTAGAGATCCAGAAAAACTGTTTTTT.